This TCR beta chain was profiled in a study of blood T cells in healthy people across ages. A J-beta primer mix and a sample-barcoded 5' primer were used in a second PCR of roughly 7 to 12 cycles. Via MiXCR, TCRdb re-called the 5' RACE reads, giving one row per CDR3 protein. Of over 950,000 distinct CDR3 sequences listed, less than 45% are singletons. Findings of the study overall: Diversity was estimated from one million T cells, and these estimates were considered underestimates.

Worth noting for this clonotype: Its antigen is not known.

CDR1 is MNHEY and CDR2 is SVGAGI in the germline V gene. With 6 bases clipped from V and 4 bases from J, the junction kept 8 bases outside the gene matches. The CDR3 contains 14 residues. This TCR was recovered from a man aged 18 to 29 in good health. The sample taken for sequencing was blood. The V call is TRBV6-5, the J call TRBJ1-1, with 7 positions matching TRBD1. CDR3 DNA sequence: TGTGCCAGCAGCGAGGACAGGTTGGTCACTGAAGCTTTCTTT. Amino acid sequence: CASSEDRLVTEAFF.